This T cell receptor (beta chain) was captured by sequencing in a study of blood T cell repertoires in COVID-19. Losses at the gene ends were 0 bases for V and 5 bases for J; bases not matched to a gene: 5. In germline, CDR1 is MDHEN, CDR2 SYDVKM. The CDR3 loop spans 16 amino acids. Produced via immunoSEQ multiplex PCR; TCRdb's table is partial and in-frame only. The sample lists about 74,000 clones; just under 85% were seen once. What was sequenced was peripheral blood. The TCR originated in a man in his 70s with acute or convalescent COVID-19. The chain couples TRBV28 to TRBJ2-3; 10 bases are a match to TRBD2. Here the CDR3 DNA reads TGTGCCAGCAGTTTATGGGAAAGCGGGAGGGGAGATACGCAGTATTTT. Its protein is CASSLWESGRGDTQYF.